These 10 T cell receptor beta chains share one sample of origin, sequenced in a study of blood T cell repertoires in COVID-19. Clones were read by immunoSEQ multiplex PCR, and TCRdb kept only the in-frame ones, dropping some. The sample shows about 270,000 clones, about 91% of them seen only once. Sequenced input: PBMCs or T cells enriched from blood (not recorded which). These receptor sequences come from a man aged 40-55 years who had been exposed to COVID-19.

The count of this clone is one. The chain combines TRBV18 with TRBJ2-6; 7 positions match TRBD1. Germline CDR1 is KGHSH and CDR2 is LQKENI. The length of the CDR3 is 15 residues. The junction had 3 bases not matched to a gene; V was cut back by 5 bases and J by 2 bases. The CDR3 nucleotides read TGTGCCAGCTCATCAGACAGGGCTGGGGCCAACGTCCTGACTTTC. The encoded protein is CASSSDRAGANVLTF. Filled out from reference TRBV18 and TRBJ2-6, the complete variable domain reads NAGVMQNPRHLVRRRGQEARLRCSPMKGHSHVYWYRQLPEEGLKFMVYLQKENIIDESGMPKERFSAEFPKEGPSILRIQQVVRGDSAAYFCASSSDRAGANVLTFGAGSRLTVL.

The chain has TRBV28 and TRBJ2-2, with a weak D call TRBD1 (6 bases). The CDR3 length is 17 residues. CDR1 is MDHEN and CDR2 is SYDVKM in the germline V gene. Trimming pared 4 bases from V and 4 bases from J, leaving 19 bases between. CDR3 sequence: CASSSISAGDPTGELFF. The CDR3 coding sequence is TGTGCCAGCAGTTCAATCTCGGCAGGGGACCCCACCGGGGAGCTGTTTTTT.

The chain is built from TRBV10-1 and TRBJ1-6; 7 bases match TRBD1. CDR1 is WNHNN and CDR2 is SYGVQD in the germline V gene (reference sequence). CDR3 length equals 12 residues. The J segment lost 10 bases and the V segment lost 9 bases, leaving 6 bases of the junction unmatched. CDR3 amino acids: CASGQVGSPLHF. Written as DNA, the CDR3 is TGCGCCAGTGGACAGGTGGGATCACCCCTCCACTTT.

This clone was observed once. The CDR3 coding sequence is TGCGCCAGCAGCCAGGGAATCGGGACTTTGTACGAGCAGTACTTC. It codes for CASSQGIGTLYEQYF. This sequence joins TRBV4-3 and TRBJ2-7, with D possibly matching TRBD2 (6 bases). CDR3 length equals 15 residues. The germline V gene encodes CDR1 LGHNA and CDR2 YSLEER. Deletions cut 3 bases from V and 4 bases from J, with 16 bases between.

The chain uses TRBV5-4 and TRBJ2-5; possible D gene TRBD2, 5 bases. Trimming removed 0 bases at V and 6 bases at J, with 12 bases between. The CDR3 sequence is 14 residues long. Germline V gives CDR1 SGHNT, CDR2 YYREEE (reference sequence). The CDR3 spells CASSLASGGKTQYF. In nucleotides, the CDR3 is TGTGCCAGCAGCTTGGCCTCTGGAGGAAAGACCCAGTACTTC.

The rearrangement joins TRBV28 to TRBJ2-2; tentatively, D is TRBD2 (6 bases). With 2 bases removed from V and 9 bases from J, the gap between germline ends came to 10 bases. The CDR3 has 13 amino acids. In germline, CDR1 is MDHEN, CDR2 SYDVKM. DNA of the CDR3: TGTGCCAGCAGTTTAAGGGGAGGCCGGGAGCTGTTTTTT. Protein sequence: CASSLRGGRELFF.

The CDR3 sequence is CASSSEETQYF. The CDR3 nucleotides read TGTGCCAGCAGTTCAGAAGAGACCCAGTACTTC. V is TRBV28 and J is TRBJ2-5, with unresolved D. The length of the CDR3 is 11 residues. Germline CDR1 is MDHEN and CDR2 is SYDVKM. V was trimmed by 4 bases and J by 3 bases, leaving 3 bases between them. Together with reference TRBV28 and TRBJ2-5, the CDR3 gives the full variable domain: DVKVTQSSRYLVKRTGEKVFLECVQDMDHENMFWYRQDPGLGLRLIYFSYDVKMKEKGDIPEGYSVSREKKERFSLILESASTNQTSMYLCASSSEETQYFGPGTRLLVL.

This chain links TRBV30 with TRBJ2-7; 11 positions match TRBD2. Trimming at V came to 2 bases and at J to 3 bases, leaving 3 bases not matched to a gene. Looked up from germline, CDR1 is GTSNPN and CDR2 is SVGIG (reference sequence). The length of the CDR3 is 14 residues. The CDR3 sequence is CAWSPGTSGYEQYF. The DNA for the CDR3 is TGTGCCTGGAGTCCCGGGACTAGCGGCTACGAGCAGTACTTC.

The genes are TRBV19 and TRBJ2-1, with 12 bases lining up with TRBD2. Germline trimming cut 5 bases from V and 10 bases from J; bases unmatched to any gene: 12. Germline lookup yields CDR1 LNHDA and CDR2 SQIVND (reference sequence). The CDR3 runs to 16 residues. CDR3 amino acids: CASSPLAGGLKEEQFF. CDR3 DNA: TGTGCCAGTAGTCCTCTAGCGGGAGGGCTCAAGGAAGAGCAGTTCTTC.

This clone was recorded once. V usage is TRBV7-6 and J usage is TRBJ1-6; D is ambiguous. CDR3 length equals 15 residues. Trimming cost V 0 bases and J 3 bases, with 6 bases left between them. Germline values: CDR1 SGHVS, CDR2 FNYEAQ. The CDR3 DNA reads TGTGCCAGCAGCTTAGCGCGTAGCTATAATTCACCCCTCCACTTT. Its translation is CASSLARSYNSPLHF.